These T cell receptor beta chains were read from a single sample in a study of T cells after yellow fever vaccination. Using its own MiXCR run on the 5' RACE reads, TCRdb lists one record per CDR3 protein. The table includes 500,000 to 700,000 distinct CDR3 sequences, 15% to 20% detected once. The sequences come from PBMCs, collected 15 days after the yellow fever booster vaccination. These receptors originate from a man aged 25-45 years who received the YFV17D yellow fever vaccine. The CDR3 runs from the conserved cysteine through the conserved F or W. D genes are given only for firm matches. Clone size appears in some rows only: once, few, many, or a class for an expanded clone.

TGCGCCAGCAGCTTGGCCGTAGTCAGTGGGGGAGCCAACTACGAGCAGTACTTC	CASSLAVVSGGANYEQYF	TRBV5-1	TRBJ2-7	few	.
TGTGCCAGCTCACCGCTGGCAGCTCCGCATGATTCACCCCTCCACTTT	CASSPLAAPHDSPLHF	TRBV18	TRBJ1-6	few	.
TGTGCCAGCAGTTACGACCTAGCCAAAAACATTCAGTACTTC	CASSYDLAKNIQYF	TRBV6-5	TRBJ2-4	few	.
TGCAGTGCTAAAAAGGGTGGAGGGGGAGCCTACAATGAGCAGTTCTTC	CSAKKGGGGAYNEQFF	TRBV20-1	TRBJ2-1	few	.
TGTGCCAGCAGTTACACAGGCTCCGGGGCCAACGTCCTGACTTTC	CASSYTGSGANVLTF	TRBV6-2/TRBV6-3	TRBJ2-6	few	.
TGTGCCAGCAGGAGCACACTAGCGGGATTGTACGAGCAGTACTTC	CASRSTLAGLYEQYF	TRBV7-8	TRBJ2-7	few	TRBD2
TGCAGTGCCTGGGTAGCTGAGGGCACAGATACGCAGTATTTT	CSAWVAEGTDTQYF	TRBV20-1	TRBJ2-3	.	.
TGCAGTGCTAGAGACCGGTTAGACCTATACGAGCAGTACTTC	CSARDRLDLYEQYF	TRBV20-1	TRBJ2-7	.	.
TGCAGTGCCGCAGGGGGAGGCTTTGCAGATACGCAGTATTTT	CSAAGGGFADTQYF	TRBV20-1	TRBJ2-3	.	.
TGTGCCAGCAGCCTGGGACTAGCGGGAGCAGGGGCCAACGTCCTGACTTTC	CASSLGLAGAGANVLTF	TRBV7-9	TRBJ2-6	few	TRBD2
TGTGCCAGCAGCTTAGGGGTTGCCGGGAGAGATTACAATGAGCAGTTCTTC	CASSLGVAGRDYNEQFF	TRBV7-8	TRBJ2-1	.	.
TGCAGTGCTACAGCACCGACAACTAATGAAAAACTGTTTTTT	CSATAPTTNEKLFF	TRBV20-1	TRBJ1-4	.	.
TGTGCCAGCAGCTTATACGCGGGGGCCTACGAGCAGTACTTC	CASSLYAGAYEQYF	TRBV7-8	TRBJ2-7	.	TRBD2
TGTGCCAGCAGTTACTCTAACAGGGTTGAACAGTACTTC	CASSYSNRVEQYF	TRBV6-5	TRBJ2-7	.	.
TGCAGTGTTCCGGGACTAGCGGGATACAATGAGCAGTTCTTC	CSVPGLAGYNEQFF	TRBV20-1	TRBJ2-1	.	TRBD2
TGCAGCGTCGTAATTGGACAGGGTTCCTACGAGCAGTACTTC	CSVVIGQGSYEQYF	TRBV29-1	TRBJ2-7	few	TRBD1
TGCAGTGCTACTAGAAAGAAAGACATTCAGTACTTC	CSATRKKDIQYF	TRBV20-1	TRBJ2-4	.	.
TGTGCCAGCGGCCGACTAGCGGGGCTCAATGAGCAGTTCTTC	CASGRLAGLNEQFF	TRBV6-2/TRBV6-3	TRBJ2-1	.	TRBD2
TGCGCCAGCAGCCAACCGGGACAGGGTTACAATGAGCAGTTCTTC	CASSQPGQGYNEQFF	TRBV4-2	TRBJ2-1	many	TRBD1
TGCAGTGCGGGAGCGCGCTACGAGCAGTACTTC	CSAGARYEQYF	TRBV20-1	TRBJ2-7	few	.
TGTGCCACCAGCCGAGGGCTGACACGAGAGACCCAGTACTTC	CATSRGLTRETQYF	TRBV15	TRBJ2-5	.	.
TGTGCCAGCAGCTGGTTCGACAGCAGGAACACCGGGGAGCTGTTTTTT	CASSWFDSRNTGELFF	TRBV7-2	TRBJ2-2	.	.
TGTGCCAGCAGCCAGGGACTACACCAAGAGACCCAGTACTTC	CASSQGLHQETQYF	TRBV3-1	TRBJ2-5	.	TRBD2
TGTGCCAGCAGTTCCGGGACTAGCGGGAGGGCACAGTTCTTC	CASSSGTSGRAQFF	TRBV6-2/TRBV6-3	TRBJ2-1	.	TRBD2
TGTGCCTGGAGTCTCTCACAGGGGTGGTCCTACGAGCAGTACTTC	CAWSLSQGWSYEQYF	TRBV30	TRBJ2-7	.	TRBD1
TGCGCCAGCAGCCAAGATAGGGAAGTCTACAATGAGCAGTTCTTC	CASSQDREVYNEQFF	TRBV4-3	TRBJ2-1	.	.
TGCAGTGCTAGGGACTCCCTGCGCCGGAGTGGGACAGAGACCCAGTACTTC	CSARDSLRRSGTETQYF	TRBV20-1	TRBJ2-5	.	.
TGTGCCAGCAGCCCTGCGGCCGGGACAGGGTCCGAGCAGTACTTC	CASSPAAGTGSEQYF	TRBV7-3	TRBJ2-7	few	TRBD1
TGTGCCAGTAGTACTCAGGTGAACACTGAAGCTTTCTTT	CASSTQVNTEAFF	TRBV19	TRBJ1-1	.	.
TGCAGTGCTAGAGGACTAATAGCGGGAGGGCCATATGAGCAGTTCTTC	CSARGLIAGGPYEQFF	TRBV20-1	TRBJ2-1	.	TRBD2
TGCAGTGCTAGATCGGGACAGCTGAACACTGAAGCTTTCTTT	CSARSGQLNTEAFF	TRBV20-1	TRBJ1-1	few	TRBD1
TGCGCCAGCAGCTGGGACTCCGAGGGGAATGAGCAGTTCTTC	CASSWDSEGNEQFF	TRBV5-1	TRBJ2-1	few	.
TGTGCCAGCAGCTTCCCTCCGGGTCCCGGAAACTTCTACGAGCAGTACTTC	CASSFPPGPGNFYEQYF	TRBV7-2	TRBJ2-7	few	.
TGTGCCAGCAGCCCAGTAACCGGGCCCCTCGAGACCCAGTACTTC	CASSPVTGPLETQYF	TRBV7-2	TRBJ2-5	.	.
TGTGCCTGGAATTCCGGGACAGGGGATTACGAGCAGTACTTC	CAWNSGTGDYEQYF	TRBV30	TRBJ2-7	.	TRBD1
TGTGCCAGTAGTATAGGCAGGGTAGAAGATACGCAGTATTTT	CASSIGRVEDTQYF	TRBV19	TRBJ2-3	.	.
TGCAGCGTTTTCGGCGAGTTGGATGAGCAGTTCTTC	CSVFGELDEQFF	TRBV29-1	TRBJ2-1	few	.
TGTGCCAGCAGTTACTCGATTATTGATGAGCAGTTCTTC	CASSYSIIDEQFF	TRBV6-2/TRBV6-3	TRBJ2-1	.	.
TGTGCCTGGAGTGTTACTTCACCCCTCCACTTT	CAWSVTSPLHF	TRBV30	TRBJ1-6	.	.
TGTGCCAGCAGTTCGATCCTGAGACAGGTGCACACAGATACGCAGTATTTT	CASSSILRQVHTDTQYF	TRBV27	TRBJ2-3	.	.
TGTGCCAGCACCCCGAGGCTGGCAAACACCGGGGAGCTGTTTTTT	CASTPRLANTGELFF	TRBV28	TRBJ2-2	many	.
TGTGCCAGCAGCTGGTCAGGGGGAGCTGGGGCCAACGTCCTGACTTTC	CASSWSGGAGANVLTF	TRBV7-2	TRBJ2-6	.	TRBD1
TGCGCCAGCAGCTTCGTCAGCGGGAAAGCTTCAGATACGCAGTATTTT	CASSFVSGKASDTQYF	TRBV5-1	TRBJ2-3	.	TRBD2
TGTGCCAGCAGCTTGAGGGATGGGTGGGGGGATGAGCAGTTCTTC	CASSLRDGWGDEQFF	TRBV11-3	TRBJ2-1	few	.
TGTGCCAGCAGTTTATCTGGGGGGGGTGGGCTATCGCCCCAGCATTTT	CASSLSGGGGLSPQHF	TRBV27	TRBJ1-5	few	.
TGTGCCAGCAGCGTAGCGGGACTAGCGGGAGGACAACAAGAGACCCAGTACTTC	CASSVAGLAGGQQETQYF	TRBV9	TRBJ2-5	medium-sized	TRBD2
TGTGCCAGCAGTCGGACGGGAGTTGACGCTAGGAATGAGCAGTTCTTC	CASSRTGVDARNEQFF	TRBV6-1	TRBJ2-1	.	.
TGTGCCAGCAGGCCAGCGGGAGCGGGGGAGACCCAGTACTTC	CASRPAGAGETQYF	TRBV28	TRBJ2-5	few	TRBD2
TGTGCCAGTAGTATCGGGGGGATGGAGACCCAGTACTTC	CASSIGGMETQYF	TRBV19	TRBJ2-5	.	TRBD2
TGCGCCAGCCTCCATCCCCCCTATCAGCCCCAGCATTTT	CASLHPPYQPQHF	TRBV5-1	TRBJ1-5	.	.
TGCAGCGTTGAAACCAGAATCTCCACAGATACGCAGTATTTT	CSVETRISTDTQYF	TRBV29-1	TRBJ2-3	.	.
TGTGCCAGCAGTTCCCGGAGCGGCACAGATACGCAGTATTTT	CASSSRSGTDTQYF	TRBV6-5	TRBJ2-3	few	.
TGTGCCAGCAACCCGGGGGGATACACTGAAGCTTTCTTT	CASNPGGYTEAFF	TRBV12-3/TRBV12-4	TRBJ1-1	.	.